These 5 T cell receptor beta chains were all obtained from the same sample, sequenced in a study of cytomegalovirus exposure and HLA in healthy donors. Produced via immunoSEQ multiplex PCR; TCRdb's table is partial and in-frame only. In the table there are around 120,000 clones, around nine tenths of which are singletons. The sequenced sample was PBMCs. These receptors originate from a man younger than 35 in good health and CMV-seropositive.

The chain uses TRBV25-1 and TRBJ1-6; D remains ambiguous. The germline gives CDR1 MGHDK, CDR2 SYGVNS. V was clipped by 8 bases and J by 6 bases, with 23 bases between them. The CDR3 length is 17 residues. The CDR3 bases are TGTGCCAGCGCCCCACAGCTTCCGGGGAGAAGTAATTCACCCCTCCACTTT. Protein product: CASAPQLPGRSNSPLHF.

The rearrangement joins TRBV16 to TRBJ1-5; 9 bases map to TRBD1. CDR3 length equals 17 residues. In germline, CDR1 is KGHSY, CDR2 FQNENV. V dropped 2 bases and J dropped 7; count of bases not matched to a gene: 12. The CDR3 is CASSQQLGGTGNQPQHF. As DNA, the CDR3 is TGTGCCAGCAGCCAACAGTTAGGCGGGACAGGGAACCAGCCCCAGCATTTT.

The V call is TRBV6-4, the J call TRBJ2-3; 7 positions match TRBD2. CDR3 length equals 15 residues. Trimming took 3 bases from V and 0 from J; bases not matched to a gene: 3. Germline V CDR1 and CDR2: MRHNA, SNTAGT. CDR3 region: CASSELATSTDTQYF. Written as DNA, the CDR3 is TGTGCCAGCAGTGAACTAGCGACTAGCACAGATACGCAGTATTTT.

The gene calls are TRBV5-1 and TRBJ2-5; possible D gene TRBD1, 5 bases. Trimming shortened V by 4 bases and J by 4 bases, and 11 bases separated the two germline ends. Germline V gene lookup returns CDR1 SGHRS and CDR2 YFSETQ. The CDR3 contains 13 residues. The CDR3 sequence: CASSPSGRETQYF. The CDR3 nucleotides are TGCGCCAGCAGCCCTTCAGGGCGAGAGACCCAGTACTTC.

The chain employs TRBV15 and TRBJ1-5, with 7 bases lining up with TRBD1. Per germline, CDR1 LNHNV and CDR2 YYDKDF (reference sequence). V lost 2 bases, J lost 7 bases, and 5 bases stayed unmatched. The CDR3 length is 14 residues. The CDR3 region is CATSRQTGYQPQHF. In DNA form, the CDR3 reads TGTGCCACCAGCAGACAGACAGGGTACCAGCCCCAGCATTTT.